This T cell receptor (beta chain) was recovered during a study of blood T cell repertoires in COVID-19. The method was immunoSEQ multiplex PCR; TCRdb's version includes in-frame clones alone and lacks a portion of them. The sample lists under 200,000 clones, roughly 80% seen once, with around 3.2% in the top ten. The germline V gene has CDR1 LNHDA and CDR2 SQIVND (reference sequence). The CDR3 extends over 19 amino acids. V gave up 3 bases and J gave up 3 bases, with 25 bases separating them. Sequencing was performed on PBMCs or T cells enriched from blood (not recorded which). The chain couples TRBV19 to TRBJ2-3, with D possibly TRBD1 on 6 matching bases. The receptor comes from a woman in her fifties or sixties who had recovered from COVID-19. CDR3 DNA: TGTGCCAGTAGTATGAGAGTAGGGGGTAATCGTGGAAGGACAGATACGCAGTATTTT. Amino acids: CASSMRVGGNRGRTDTQYF. The variable domain in full, with the rest retrieved from reference TRBV19 and TRBJ2-3, is DGGITQSPKYLFRKEGQNVTLSCEQNLNHDAMYWYRQDPGQGLRLIYYSQIVNDFQKGDIAEGYSVSREKKESFPLTVTSAQKNPTAFYLCASSMRVGGNRGRTDTQYFGPGTRLTVL.